Given below is one T cell receptor (beta chain) in context. The target antigen is unknown. This specimen belongs to a study of cytomegalovirus exposure and HLA in healthy donors. General observations from the study: Presence/absence results assume similar sequencing depth per donor, which may not hold.

V lost 9 bases and J 8 bases, leaving 25 bases between the germline ends. The CDR3 is made up of 15 amino acids. CDR1 is SGHRS, CDR2 YFSETQ, per germline. The study ran its PCR with 60 Vbeta and 13 Jbeta primers. The data were produced by immunoSEQ multiplex PCR, yet TCRdb's version contains in-frame clones alone and is incomplete. The sample records 150,000 to 170,000 clones, roughly four fifths being singletons. This chain uses TRBV5-1 with TRBJ2-3, with TRBD1 as a possible D gene (7 bases). Source material: PBMCs. The source is a man aged 18-30 years in good health and CMV-seronegative. Here the CDR3 DNA reads TGCGCCACCCAGGGGGGATCCGGACCCTCTGGTACGCAGTATTTT. Protein product: CATQGGSGPSGTQYF.